This entry lists 31 T cell receptor beta chains sequenced from one sample in a study of CD8 T cells in Susac syndrome (dated by TCRdb to about 2019). Library prep was done by the immunoSEQ multiplex PCR assay. RNA was extracted using the RNeasy kit, and about 0.5 to 1 microgram was reverse transcribed with random hexamers. TCRdb reprocessing: public reads trimmed at Q25 with fastp, clones called with MiXCR, in-frame beta chains kept. One record per CDR3 amino acid sequence lists the most common genes and DNA. This sample gives about 190,000 distinct CDR3 sequences in total; 93% of them show up just once. Around 0.1% of the sample lies in the top ten. Sequenced input: CD4+ T cells from PBMCs. These receptors were collected from a human donor in good health.

The chain employs TRBV6-1 and TRBJ1-1; D uncertain. Trimming took off 3 bases at V and 7 bases at J, with 15 bases between the two ends. The CDR3 extends over 14 amino acids. CDR1 is MNHNS and CDR2 is SASEGT in the germline V gene. CDR3 sequence (DNA): TGTGCCAGCAGTGACCCGACATACCCGATTGAAGCTTTCTTT. Protein sequence: CASSDPTYPIEAFF.

The genes are TRBV28 and TRBJ1-6, with 9 bases fitting TRBD1. The CDR3 runs to 14 residues. CDR1 and CDR2 (germline): MDHEN, SYDVKM. V was pared by 6 bases and J by 9 bases, with 6 bases of the junction left unmatched. Written as DNA, the CDR3 is TGTGCCAGCAGGGGACAGGGAATCGGTTCACCCCTCCACTTT. Protein sequence: CASRGQGIGSPLHF.

The V gene is TRBV7-6, the J gene TRBJ1-3; D may be TRBD1 (6 bases). This CDR3 comprises 18 residues. Trimming pared 0 bases from V and 3 bases from J, leaving 18 bases between. Germline V gene sequence: CDR1 SGHVS, CDR2 FNYEAQ. CDR3 sequence (DNA): TGTGCCAGCAGCTTAGCCTTCCCGAGGCCAGGGGATGGAAACACCATATATTTT. Encoded protein: CASSLAFPRPGDGNTIYF. The complete variable domain, with remaining parts taken from reference TRBV7-6 and TRBJ1-3, reads GAGVSQSPRYKVTKRGQDVALRCDPISGHVSLYWYRQALGQGPEFLTYFNYEAQQDKSGLPNDRFSAERPEGSISTLTIQRTEQRDSAMYRCASSLAFPRPGDGNTIYFGEGSWLTVV.

The rearrangement links TRBV15 to TRBJ1-1, with TRBD1 as a possible D gene (6 bases). Germline loops: CDR1 LNHNV, CDR2 YYDKDF (reference sequence). V was clipped by 4 bases and J by 8 bases, with 14 bases between them. The CDR3 spans 13 residues. Written as DNA, the CDR3 is TGTGCCACCAGCATCCTAGGGGGAGGAGAAGCTTTCTTT. Amino acid sequence: CATSILGGGEAFF.

The chain employs TRBV5-4 and TRBJ2-2; D possibly uses TRBD1 or TRBD2 (5 bases each). Trimming took off 4 bases at V and 0 bases at J, with 19 bases between the two ends. This CDR3 spans 18 amino acids. Per the germline V gene, CDR1 is SGHNT and CDR2 is YYREEE (reference sequence). CDR3 sequence reads: CASSRALGTNSNTGELFF. The CDR3 DNA sequence: TGTGCCAGCAGCCGGGCCCTGGGGACCAATTCGAACACCGGGGAGCTGTTTTTT.

This clonotype was detected once. The chain joins TRBV9 to TRBJ2-6, with 7 nucleotides matching TRBD2. The CDR3 has 18 residues. CDR1 and CDR2 (germline): SGDLS, YYNGEE. V lost 0 bases and J lost 4; bases outside the gene matches: 10. The CDR3 reads CASSVAGRGGKGANVLTF. The CDR3 DNA is TGTGCCAGCAGCGTAGCTGGGAGGGGTGGAAAAGGGGCCAACGTCCTGACTTTC.

V is TRBV3-1 and J is TRBJ1-5; D possibly corresponds to TRBD1 (6 bases). The CDR3 has 17 residues. Germline-derived CDR1 and CDR2 are LGHDT and YNNKEL (reference sequence). V lost 4 bases, J lost 6 bases, and 22 bases lay in between. Here the CDR3 DNA reads TGTGCCAGCAGCCTGGGCACGGGACACCCGGCGGGTCAGCCCCAGCATTTT. Translation: CASSLGTGHPAGQPQHF. Looking up the rest from reference TRBV3-1 and TRBJ1-5 gives the full variable domain: DTAVSQTPKYLVTQMGNDKSIKCEQNLGHDTMYWYKQDSKKFLKIMFSYNNKELIINETVPNRFSPKSPDKAHLNLHINSLELGDSAVYFCASSLGTGHPAGQPQHFGDGTRLSIL.

This clonotype came up once. V is TRBV24-1 and J is TRBJ1-1; maybe TRBD1 (6 bases). V lost 3 bases to trimming and J lost 6 bases, with 10 bases between them. Germline values: CDR1 KGHDR, CDR2 SFDVKD. CDR3 length: 13 residues. CDR3 DNA: TGTGCCACCAGTGATCCCCGGACAGCTGAAGCTTTCTTT. Protein: CATSDPRTAEAFF.

This clonotype has only one observation. The rearrangement uses TRBV28 and TRBJ1-6; 9 bases line up with TRBD1. From germline, CDR1 is MDHEN and CDR2 SYDVKM. This CDR3 region has 15 residues. V lost 6 bases, J lost 7 bases, and 7 bases stayed unmatched. CDR3 sequence (DNA): TGTGCCAGCAGGCCACCGGGACAGGGAAATTCACCCCTCCACTTT. Translated: CASRPPGQGNSPLHF.

This chain uses TRBV4-1 with TRBJ2-5; 9 bases agree with TRBD1. The CDR3 runs 16 residues. Germline-derived CDR1 and CDR2 are MGHRA and YSYEKL. V lost 3 bases, J lost 5 bases, and 10 bases stayed unmatched. The CDR3 bases are TGCGCCAGCAGCCAGGGCACAGGGGGCCGAGGGGAGACCCAGTACTTC. It translates to CASSQGTGGRGETQYF.

The chain uses TRBV7-9 and TRBJ1-4, with D possibly TRBD1 on 5 matching bases. There are 15 residues in the CDR3. Deletions cut 5 bases from V and 10 bases from J, with 20 bases between. Per the germline V gene, CDR1 is SEHNR and CDR2 is FQNEAQ (reference sequence). The CDR3: CASSPSDGLRGKLFF. The DNA for the CDR3 is TGTGCCAGCAGCCCAAGCGACGGTTTAAGGGGAAAACTGTTTTTT.

The chain joins TRBV9 to TRBJ1-1; no reliable D call. The CDR3 runs to 13 residues. CDR1 is SGDLS and CDR2 is YYNGEE in the germline V gene. Trimming removed 1 base from V and 6 bases from J, with 10 bases in between. CDR3 in DNA: TGTGCCAGCAGCGTATTATCGGGTTCTGAAGCTTTCTTT. Its translation is CASSVLSGSEAFF.

V is TRBV6-5 and J is TRBJ2-1; 10 bases fit TRBD2. The V and J ends lost 0 bases and 6 bases, in that order; junction bases with no gene match: 5. CDR1 is MNHEY, CDR2 SVGAGI, per germline. This CDR3 is 16 amino acids long. The CDR3 here is CASSYSARTSGNEQFF. CDR3 sequence (DNA): TGTGCCAGCAGTTACTCGGCCCGGACTAGCGGCAATGAGCAGTTCTTC.

This chain links TRBV19 with TRBJ2-7; 7 bases are shared with TRBD2. The J segment lost 3 bases and the V segment lost 7 bases, leaving 12 bases of the junction unmatched. The CDR3 has 15 residues. Germline values: CDR1 LNHDA, CDR2 SQIVND (reference sequence). The CDR3 DNA reads as TGTGCCAGTAATACCGGACTAGTTGCCTTCTACGAGCAGTACTTC. Protein: CASNTGLVAFYEQYF.

The V gene is TRBV29-1, the J gene TRBJ2-3; 9 bases map to TRBD2. Germline CDR1 and CDR2: SQVTM and ANQGSEA. The CDR3 spans 12 residues. V lost 7 bases and J lost 4; bases outside the gene matches: 3. The CDR3 region has the DNA TGCAGCGGGCTAGCGGGGTCAGATACGCAGTATTTT. The encoded protein is CSGLAGSDTQYF.

The chain joins TRBV28 to TRBJ2-7; D is unclear. The CDR3 contains 13 residues. V was pared by 4 bases and J by 3 bases, with 10 bases between. The germline V gene encodes CDR1 MDHEN and CDR2 SYDVKM. The CDR3 protein is CASSSGPFYEQYF. DNA of the CDR3: TGTGCCAGCAGTTCCGGACCGTTCTACGAGCAGTACTTC.

The J gene is TRBJ1-1, the V gene TRBV28; D perhaps matches TRBD1 (6 bases). The CDR3 covers 12 residues. Germline-derived CDR1 and CDR2 are MDHEN and SYDVKM. V lost 5 bases to trimming and J lost 4 bases, with 8 bases between them. CDR3 in amino acids: CASSTGLTEAFF. CDR3 in DNA: TGTGCCAGCAGTACAGGGCTCACTGAAGCTTTCTTT.

The genes are TRBV5-4 and TRBJ2-5; 12 bases are a match to TRBD1. The CDR3 extends over 16 amino acids. Germline CDR1 and CDR2: SGHNT and YYREEE (reference sequence). J was trimmed by 5 bases and V by 4 bases; bases with no gene match: 9. The CDR3 DNA reads as TGTGCCAGCAGCACGGGGCCGGGACAGGGGGCGGAGACCCAGTACTTC. Translating it yields CASSTGPGQGAETQYF.

The rearrangement links TRBV19 to TRBJ1-6, with D tentatively TRBD1 (5 bases). Per germline, CDR1 LNHDA and CDR2 SQIVND (reference sequence). Trimming took off 5 bases at V and 14 bases at J, with 25 bases between the two ends. The length of the CDR3 is 16 residues. CDR3 residues: CASSFTSAGAGRTLHF. The CDR3 DNA reads as TGTGCCAGTAGTTTCACCTCGGCGGGAGCAGGGAGGACCCTCCACTTT. The full variable domain, completed using reference TRBV19 and TRBJ1-6, is DGGITQSPKYLFRKEGQNVTLSCEQNLNHDAMYWYRQDPGQGLRLIYYSQIVNDFQKGDIAEGYSVSREKKESFPLTVTSAQKNPTAFYLCASSFTSAGAGRTLHFGNGTRLTVT.

This sequence joins TRBV20-1 and TRBJ2-1; 11 nucleotides agree with TRBD2. This CDR3 comprises 17 residues. In germline, CDR1 is DFQATT, CDR2 SNEGSKA (reference sequence). The junction had 13 bases not matched to a gene; V was cut back by 4 bases and J by 5 bases. The CDR3 DNA sequence: TGCAGTGCTATTTTCGGTATTAGCGGGGGGGCCCACAATGAGCAGTTCTTC. Protein sequence: CSAIFGISGGAHNEQFF.

V is TRBV7-8 and J is TRBJ1-1, with a weak D call TRBD1 (5 bases). The CDR3 has 17 amino acids. CDR1 and CDR2 (germline): SGHVS, FQNEAQ. Trimming pared 5 bases from V and 2 bases from J, leaving 21 bases between. The CDR3 bases are TGTGCCAGCAGCGGCGGGGGGTGGGGAGATATAAACACTGAAGCTTTCTTT. The encoded protein is CASSGGGWGDINTEAFF.

The chain carries TRBV30 and TRBJ1-2, with TRBD1 as a possible D gene (6 bases). Germline CDR1 is GTSNPN and CDR2 is SVGIG (reference sequence). This CDR3 region has 13 residues. Trimming stripped 3 bases from V and 8 bases from J, with 16 bases between. The CDR3 region has the DNA TGTGCCTGGAGCGAAACAGGGATAGACGGCTACACCTTC. Amino acids: CAWSETGIDGYTF. The whole variable domain, filled in from reference TRBV30 and TRBJ1-2, reads SQTIHQWPATLVQPVGSPLSLECTVEGTSNPNLYWYRQAAGRGLQLLFYSVGIGQISSEVPQNLSASRPQDRQFILSSKKLLLSDSGFYLCAWSETGIDGYTFGSGTRLTVV.

V is TRBV7-2 and J is TRBJ1-2; possibly TRBD1 for D (5 bases). Trimming shortened V by 1 base and J by 5 bases, and 11 bases separated the two germline ends. The CDR3 runs 14 residues. Germline V gives CDR1 SGHTA, CDR2 FQGNSA. The CDR3 coding sequence is TGTGCCAGCAGCTTAGAATCCGGGGGTTATGGCTACACCTTC. Its protein is CASSLESGGYGYTF.

The chain combines TRBV6-5 with TRBJ1-2, with unresolved D. Germline V gene lookup returns CDR1 MNHEY and CDR2 SVGAGI. The CDR3 has 16 residues. V was cut by 4 bases and J by 6 bases, with 21 bases left in between. The CDR3 loop reads CASSWLVSSVRDGYTF. The DNA for the CDR3 is TGTGCCAGCAGTTGGTTGGTTTCCTCCGTAAGGGATGGCTACACCTTC.

The chain carries TRBV20-1 and TRBJ2-7, with D unclear. Trimming cost V 1 base and J 2 bases, with 9 bases left between them. CDR1 is DFQATT and CDR2 is SNEGSKA in the germline V gene (reference sequence). This CDR3 spans 13 amino acids. The CDR3 DNA follows: TGCAGTGCTAGAGGGTTCAACACCTACGAGCAGTACGTC. Its translation is CSARGFNTYEQYV.

The table lists this clonotype with a count of one. The rearrangement links TRBV3-1 to TRBJ2-1; 11 bases fit TRBD2. Germline CDR1 reads LGHDT; CDR2 reads YNNKEL (reference sequence). The length of the CDR3 is 17 residues. Losses at the gene ends were 4 bases for V and 8 bases for J; bases not matched to a gene: 13. The CDR3 sequence: CASSLRRSGGAIDEQFF. The CDR3 nucleotides read TGTGCCAGCAGCCTACGTCGTAGCGGGGGGGCCATTGATGAGCAGTTCTTC.

This rearrangement joins TRBV5-4 to TRBJ2-7; D not resolved. Trimming took 0 bases from V and 4 from J, leaving 5 bases between them. The CDR3 spans 12 residues. CDR1 and CDR2 (germline): SGHNT, YYREEE (reference sequence). CDR3 nucleotides: TGTGCCAGCAGCTTGGGGGAATACGAGCAGTACTTC. Translating it yields CASSLGEYEQYF.

J is TRBJ1-6 and V is TRBV15; unclear D gene. The CDR3 sequence is 13 residues long. Germline lookup yields CDR1 LNHNV and CDR2 YYDKDF (reference sequence). V was trimmed by 1 base and J by 8 bases, leaving 6 bases between them. This chain's CDR3 is CATSRVSHSPLHF. Here the CDR3 DNA reads TGTGCCACCAGCAGAGTAAGCCATTCACCCCTCCACTTT.

This rearrangement joins TRBV5-1 to TRBJ2-5; D uncertain. V lost 3 bases and J lost 2, with 11 bases in between. Germline lookup yields CDR1 SGHRS and CDR2 YFSETQ. This CDR3 spans 14 amino acids. The CDR3 nucleotides are TGCGCCAGCAGCTCGGGCGACATTCAAGAGACCCAGTACTTC. It is translated as CASSSGDIQETQYF.

This sequence joins TRBV7-9 and TRBJ1-5; D unclear. Per germline, CDR1 SEHNR and CDR2 FQNEAQ (reference sequence). There are 13 residues in the CDR3. Trimming stripped 3 bases from V and 6 bases from J, with 9 bases between. The CDR3 loop reads CASSLSNSQPQHF. CDR3 coding DNA: TGTGCCAGCAGCTTGTCTAATAGTCAGCCCCAGCATTTT. Looking up the rest from reference TRBV7-9 and TRBJ1-5 gives the full variable domain: DTGVSQNPRHKITKRGQNVTFRCDPISEHNRLYWYRQTLGQGPEFLTYFQNEAQLEKSRLLSDRFSAERPKGSFSTLEIQRTEQGDSAMYLCASSLSNSQPQHFGDGTRLSIL.

The chain joins TRBV10-3 to TRBJ2-3; no reliable D call. The germline V and J ends were trimmed by 6 bases and 1 base, with 17 bases remaining between them. Germline CDR1 ENHRY, CDR2 SYGVKD. The CDR3 sequence is 16 residues long. Written as DNA, the CDR3 is TGTGCCATCAGGCTGAAGAGTTCCCCTCGCACAGATACGCAGTATTTT. This translates into CAIRLKSSPRTDTQYF.